This T cell receptor beta chain originates from a study of blood T cell repertoires in COVID-19. Measured with immunoSEQ multiplex PCR; TCRdb has only the in-frame clones, and not every one. The table lists just under 100,000 clones, 85% to 90% of them singletons, with over 10% in the top ten. A single count supports this clone. Trimming pared 5 bases from V and 6 bases from J, leaving 14 bases between. CDR3 length: 14 residues. Germline V CDR1 and CDR2: SGHTA, FQGTGA. The chain employs TRBV7-3 and TRBJ2-1; no clear D gene. The sequence derives from an older woman in a cohort sampled during active or convalescent COVID-19. Sequencing was done on a sample of peripheral blood. This CDR3 is CASSAFWYSNEQFF. The CDR3 nucleotides read TGTGCCAGCAGCGCATTTTGGTACAGCAATGAGCAGTTCTTC.